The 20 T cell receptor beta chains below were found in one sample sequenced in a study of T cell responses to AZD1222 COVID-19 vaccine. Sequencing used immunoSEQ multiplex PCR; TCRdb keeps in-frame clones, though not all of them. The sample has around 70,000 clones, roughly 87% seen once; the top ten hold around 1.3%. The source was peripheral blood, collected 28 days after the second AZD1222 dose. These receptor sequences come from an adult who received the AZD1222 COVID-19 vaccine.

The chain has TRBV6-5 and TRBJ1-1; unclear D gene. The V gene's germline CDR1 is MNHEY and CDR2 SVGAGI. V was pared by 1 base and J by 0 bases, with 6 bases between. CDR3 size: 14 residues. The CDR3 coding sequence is TGTGCCAGCAGTTACTTGGAAGTGAACACTGAAGCTTTCTTT. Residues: CASSYLEVNTEAFF.

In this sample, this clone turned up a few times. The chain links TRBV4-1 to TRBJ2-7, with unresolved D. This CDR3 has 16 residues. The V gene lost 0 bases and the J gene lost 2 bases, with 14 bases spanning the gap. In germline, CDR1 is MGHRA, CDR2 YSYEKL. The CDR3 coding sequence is TGCGCCAGCAGCCAAGATTCCCAAGGAATTCCCTACGAGCAGTACTTC. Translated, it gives CASSQDSQGIPYEQYF.

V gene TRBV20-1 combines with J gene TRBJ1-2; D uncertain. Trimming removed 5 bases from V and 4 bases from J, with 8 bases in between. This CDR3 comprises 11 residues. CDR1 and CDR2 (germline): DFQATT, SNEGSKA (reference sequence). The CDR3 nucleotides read TGCAGTGCTTGGGAGGGCTATGGCTACACCTTC. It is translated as CSAWEGYGYTF.

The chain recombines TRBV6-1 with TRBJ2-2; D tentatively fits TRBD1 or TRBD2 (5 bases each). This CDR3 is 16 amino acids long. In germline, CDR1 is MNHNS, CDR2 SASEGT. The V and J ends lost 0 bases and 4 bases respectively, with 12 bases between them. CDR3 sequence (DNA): TGTGCCAGCAGTGAAGCTACGGGGCTGAGCACCGGGGAGCTGTTTTTT. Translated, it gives CASSEATGLSTGELFF.

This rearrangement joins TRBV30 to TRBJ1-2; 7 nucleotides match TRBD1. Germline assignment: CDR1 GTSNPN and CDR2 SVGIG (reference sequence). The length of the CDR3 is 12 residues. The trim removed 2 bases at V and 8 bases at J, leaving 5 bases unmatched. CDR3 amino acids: CAWSTGVGGYTF. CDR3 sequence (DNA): TGTGCCTGGAGTACAGGGGTGGGAGGCTACACCTTC. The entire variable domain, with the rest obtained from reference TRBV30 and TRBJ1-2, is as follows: SQTIHQWPATLVQPVGSPLSLECTVEGTSNPNLYWYRQAAGRGLQLLFYSVGIGQISSEVPQNLSASRPQDRQFILSSKKLLLSDSGFYLCAWSTGVGGYTFGSGTRLTVV.

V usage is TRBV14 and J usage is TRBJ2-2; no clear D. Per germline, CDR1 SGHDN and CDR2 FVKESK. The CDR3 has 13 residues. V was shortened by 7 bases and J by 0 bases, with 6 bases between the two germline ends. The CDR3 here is CASKKSNTGELFF. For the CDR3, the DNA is TGTGCCAGCAAAAAGTCGAACACCGGGGAGCTGTTTTTT. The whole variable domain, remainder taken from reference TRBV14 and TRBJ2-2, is EAGVTQFPSHSVIEKGQTVTLRCDPISGHDNLYWYRRVMGKEIKFLLHFVKESKQDESGMPNNRFLAERTGGTYSTLKVQPAELEDSGVYFCASKKSNTGELFFGEGSRLTVL.

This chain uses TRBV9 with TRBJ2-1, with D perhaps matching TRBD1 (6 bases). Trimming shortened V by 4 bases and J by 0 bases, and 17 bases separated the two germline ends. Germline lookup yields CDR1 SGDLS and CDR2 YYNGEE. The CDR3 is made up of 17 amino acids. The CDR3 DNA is TGTGCCAGCAGCCCAGGGGACGGGAACCCCTCCTACAATGAGCAGTTCTTC. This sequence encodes CASSPGDGNPSYNEQFF. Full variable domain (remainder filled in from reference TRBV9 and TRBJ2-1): DSGVTQTPKHLITATGQRVTLRCSPRSGDLSVYWYQQSLDQGLQFLIQYYNGEERAKGNILERFSAQQFPDLHSELNLSSLELGDSALYFCASSPGDGNPSYNEQFFGPGTRLTVL.

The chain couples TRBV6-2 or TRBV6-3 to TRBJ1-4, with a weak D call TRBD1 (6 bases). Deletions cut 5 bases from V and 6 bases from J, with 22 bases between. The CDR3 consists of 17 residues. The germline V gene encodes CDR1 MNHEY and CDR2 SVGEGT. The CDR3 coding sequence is TGTGCCAGCAGTACCCAGGACAGTCGGATCTTGTATGAAAAACTGTTTTTT. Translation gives CASSTQDSRILYEKLFF.

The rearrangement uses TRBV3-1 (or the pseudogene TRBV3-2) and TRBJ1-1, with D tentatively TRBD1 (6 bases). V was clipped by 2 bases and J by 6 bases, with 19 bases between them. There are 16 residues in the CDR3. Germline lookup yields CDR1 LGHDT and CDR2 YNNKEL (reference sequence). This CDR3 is CASSQNFGRGGAEAFF. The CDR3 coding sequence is TGTGCCAGCAGCCAAAACTTCGGGAGGGGGGGCGCTGAAGCTTTCTTT.

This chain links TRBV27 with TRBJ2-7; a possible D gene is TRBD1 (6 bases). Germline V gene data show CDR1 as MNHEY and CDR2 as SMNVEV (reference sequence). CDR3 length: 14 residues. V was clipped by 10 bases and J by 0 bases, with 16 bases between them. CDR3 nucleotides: TGTGCCATTAAAGACAGGCGAAGCTCCTACGAGCAGTACTTC. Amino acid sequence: CAIKDRRSSYEQYF.

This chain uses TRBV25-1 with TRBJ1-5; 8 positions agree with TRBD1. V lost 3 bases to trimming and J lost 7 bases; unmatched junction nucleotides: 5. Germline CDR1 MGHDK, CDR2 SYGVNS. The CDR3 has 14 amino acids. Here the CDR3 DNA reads TGTGCCAGCAGTGACGCAGGGGGCCGACAGCCCCAGCATTTT. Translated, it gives CASSDAGGRQPQHF. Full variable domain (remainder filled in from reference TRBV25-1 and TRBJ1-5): EADIYQTPRYLVIGTGKKITLECSQTMGHDKMYWYQQDPGMELHLIHYSYGVNSTEKGDLSSESTVSRIRTEHFPLTLESARPSHTSQYLCASSDAGGRQPQHFGDGTRLSIL.

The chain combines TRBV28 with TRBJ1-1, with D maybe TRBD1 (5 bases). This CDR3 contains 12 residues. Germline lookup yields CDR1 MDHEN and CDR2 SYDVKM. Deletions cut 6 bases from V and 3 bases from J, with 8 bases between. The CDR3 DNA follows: TGTGCCAGCAGCACGACAGACACTGAAGCTTTCTTT. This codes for CASSTTDTEAFF. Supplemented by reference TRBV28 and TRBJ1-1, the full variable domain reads DVKVTQSSRYLVKRTGEKVFLECVQDMDHENMFWYRQDPGLGLRLIYFSYDVKMKEKGDIPEGYSVSREKKERFSLILESASTNQTSMYLCASSTTDTEAFFGQGTRLTVV.

In nucleotides, the CDR3 is TGTGCCAGCAGTTACTCCAACGCGGGGTTGGAAGCTTTCTTT. It encodes CASSYSNAGLEAFF. This rearrangement joins TRBV6-5 to TRBJ1-1, with D uncertain. The germline V and J ends were trimmed by 0 bases and 8 bases, with 13 bases remaining between them. CDR1 and CDR2 (germline): MNHEY, SVGAGI. The length of the CDR3 is 14 residues.

The CDR3 spells CASRRDRASFGELFF. For the CDR3, the DNA is TGTGCCAGCAGGCGGGACAGAGCATCTTTCGGGGAGCTGTTTTTT. The chain uses TRBV7-8 and TRBJ2-2, with a possible D match to TRBD1 (7 bases). Germline assignment: CDR1 SGHVS and CDR2 FQNEAQ. Deletions cut 6 bases from V and 7 bases from J, with 18 bases between. This CDR3 spans 15 amino acids.

The chain's CDR3 is CASSLGTSYEQFF. The CDR3 DNA reads as TGTGCCAGCAGCTTAGGGACTAGCTATGAGCAGTTCTTC. The V call is TRBV7-3, the J call TRBJ2-1, with 9 nucleotides matching TRBD2. Germline CDR1 and CDR2: SGHTA and FQGTGA. The junction had 1 base not matched to a gene; V was cut back by 2 bases and J by 8 bases. This CDR3 has 13 residues.

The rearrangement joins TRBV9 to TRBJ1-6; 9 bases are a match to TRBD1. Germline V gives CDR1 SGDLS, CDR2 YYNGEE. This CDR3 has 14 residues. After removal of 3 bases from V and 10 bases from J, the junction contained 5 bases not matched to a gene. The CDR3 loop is CASSGDRERSPLHF. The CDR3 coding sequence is TGTGCCAGCAGCGGGGACAGGGAGAGGTCACCCCTCCACTTT.

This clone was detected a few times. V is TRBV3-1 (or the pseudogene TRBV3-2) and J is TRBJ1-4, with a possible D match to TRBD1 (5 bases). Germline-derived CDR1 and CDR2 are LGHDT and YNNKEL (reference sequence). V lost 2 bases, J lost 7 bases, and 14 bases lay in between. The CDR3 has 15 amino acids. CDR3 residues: CASSQYLRVGEKLFF. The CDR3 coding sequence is TGTGCCAGCAGCCAATATCTCAGGGTGGGTGAAAAACTGTTTTTT.

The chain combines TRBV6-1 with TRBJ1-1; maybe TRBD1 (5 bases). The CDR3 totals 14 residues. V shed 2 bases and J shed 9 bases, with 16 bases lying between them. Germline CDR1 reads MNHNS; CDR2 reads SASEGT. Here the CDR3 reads CASSERVEGWQAFF. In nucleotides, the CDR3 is TGTGCCAGCAGTGAAAGGGTGGAGGGGTGGCAAGCTTTCTTT.

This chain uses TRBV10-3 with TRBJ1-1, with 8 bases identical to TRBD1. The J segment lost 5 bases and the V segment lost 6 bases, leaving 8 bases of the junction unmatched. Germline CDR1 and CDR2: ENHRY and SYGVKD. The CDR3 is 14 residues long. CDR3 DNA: TGTGCCATCAGCCAGGGGGCAGAGATTACTGAAGCTTTCTTT. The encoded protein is CAISQGAEITEAFF.

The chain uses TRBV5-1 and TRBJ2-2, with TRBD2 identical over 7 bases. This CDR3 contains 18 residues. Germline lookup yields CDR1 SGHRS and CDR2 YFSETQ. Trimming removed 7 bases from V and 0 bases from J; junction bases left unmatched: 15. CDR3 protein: CASGPRVPLAANTGELFF. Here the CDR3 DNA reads TGCGCCAGCGGACCCAGAGTACCCCTAGCGGCGAACACCGGGGAGCTGTTTTTT.